This is a list of T cell receptor beta chains from one sample in a study of T cell repertoires in cytomegalovirus infection. TCRdb analysed the reads with MiXCR anew, one entry per CDR3 protein. The table lists around 74,000 distinct CDR3 sequences, around 3.4% of them singletons, with around 4.4% in the top ten. Sequencing was done on a sample of PBMCs. These receptors all stem from a human donor in good health (CMV status not recorded). Some clones in this sample may be carry-over from other donors' samples. CDR3s leave out the opening cysteine and the closing phenylalanine or tryptophan. The order of the fields is V gene, J gene, CDR3 protein.

v_call: TRBV6-2/TRBV6-3
j_call: TRBJ2-3
cdr3_aa: ASTYRFPDTQY

v_call: TRBV19
j_call: TRBJ1-1
cdr3_aa: ASSIGDSPEAF

v_call: TRBV13
j_call: TRBJ2-5
cdr3_aa: ASSLSGGTLPETQY

v_call: TRBV4-3
j_call: TRBJ2-3
cdr3_aa: ASSQGVRDFGDTQY

v_call: TRBV7-9
j_call: TRBJ1-1
cdr3_aa: ASSSNTEAF

v_call: TRBV25-1
j_call: TRBJ1-2
cdr3_aa: ASVPTGRSGYT

v_call: TRBV12-3/TRBV12-4
j_call: TRBJ1-1
cdr3_aa: ASSPPGQGRTEAF

v_call: TRBV7-3
j_call: TRBJ2-1
cdr3_aa: ASSIGHNNEQF

v_call: TRBV19
j_call: TRBJ2-3
cdr3_aa: ASRDRSTDTQY

v_call: TRBV7-8
j_call: TRBJ1-5
cdr3_aa: ASSLGPGTGDSNQPQH

v_call: TRBV10-2
j_call: TRBJ1-5
cdr3_aa: ASSEAYSNQPQH